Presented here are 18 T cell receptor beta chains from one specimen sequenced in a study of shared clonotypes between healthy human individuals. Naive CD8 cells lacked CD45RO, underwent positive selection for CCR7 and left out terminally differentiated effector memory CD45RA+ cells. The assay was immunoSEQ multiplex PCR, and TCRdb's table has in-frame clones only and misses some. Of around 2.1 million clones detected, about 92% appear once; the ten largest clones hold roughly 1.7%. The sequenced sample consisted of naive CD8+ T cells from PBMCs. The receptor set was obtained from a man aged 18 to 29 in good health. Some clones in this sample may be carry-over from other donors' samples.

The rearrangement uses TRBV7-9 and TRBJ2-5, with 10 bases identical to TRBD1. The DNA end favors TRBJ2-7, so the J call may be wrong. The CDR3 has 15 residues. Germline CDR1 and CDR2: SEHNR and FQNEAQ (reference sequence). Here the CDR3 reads CASSPRDRGSYEQYF. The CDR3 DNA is TGTGCCAGCAGCCCCCGGGACAGGGGCTCCTACGAGCAGTACTTC.

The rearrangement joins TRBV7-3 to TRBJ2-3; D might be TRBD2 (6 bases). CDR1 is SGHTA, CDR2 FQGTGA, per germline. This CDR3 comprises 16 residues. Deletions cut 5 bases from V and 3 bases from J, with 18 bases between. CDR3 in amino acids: CASSPGLKRGTDTQYF. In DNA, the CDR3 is TGTGCCAGCAGCCCCGGACTAAAGCGAGGTACAGATACGCAGTATTTT.

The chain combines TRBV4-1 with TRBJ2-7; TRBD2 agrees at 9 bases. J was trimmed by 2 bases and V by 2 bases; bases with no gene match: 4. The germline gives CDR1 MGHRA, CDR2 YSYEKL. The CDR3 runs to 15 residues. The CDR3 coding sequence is TGCGCCAGCAGCCAAACCGGGACTAGCACCTACGAGCAGTACTTC. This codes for CASSQTGTSTYEQYF.

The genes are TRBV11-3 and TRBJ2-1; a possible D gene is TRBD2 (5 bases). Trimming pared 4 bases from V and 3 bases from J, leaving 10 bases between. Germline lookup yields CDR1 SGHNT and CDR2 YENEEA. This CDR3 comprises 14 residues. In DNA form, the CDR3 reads TGTGCCAGCAGCTCCGCCGGGGACTACAATGAGCAGTTCTTC. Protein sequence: CASSSAGDYNEQFF.

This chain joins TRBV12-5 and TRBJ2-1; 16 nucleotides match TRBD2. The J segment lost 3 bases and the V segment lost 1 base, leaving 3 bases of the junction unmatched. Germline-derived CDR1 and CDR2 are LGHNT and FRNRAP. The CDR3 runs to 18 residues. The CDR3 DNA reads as TGTGCTAGTGGTTTGGGGGGACTAGCGGGAGGGATCTACAATGAGCAGTTCTTC. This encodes CASGLGGLAGGIYNEQFF.

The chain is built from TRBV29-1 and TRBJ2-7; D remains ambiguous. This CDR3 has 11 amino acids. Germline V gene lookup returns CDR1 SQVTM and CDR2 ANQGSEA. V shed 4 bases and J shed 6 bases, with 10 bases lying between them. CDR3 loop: CSVASSLEQYF. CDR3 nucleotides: TGCAGCGTTGCCTCGTCCCTCGAGCAGTACTTC.

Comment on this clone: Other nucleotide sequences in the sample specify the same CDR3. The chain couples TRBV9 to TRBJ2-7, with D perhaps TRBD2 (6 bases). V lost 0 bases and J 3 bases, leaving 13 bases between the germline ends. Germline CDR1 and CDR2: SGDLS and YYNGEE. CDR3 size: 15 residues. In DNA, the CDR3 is TGTGCCAGCAGCGTAGGTGGGACTGGGGTCTACGAGCAGTACTTC. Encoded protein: CASSVGGTGVYEQYF.

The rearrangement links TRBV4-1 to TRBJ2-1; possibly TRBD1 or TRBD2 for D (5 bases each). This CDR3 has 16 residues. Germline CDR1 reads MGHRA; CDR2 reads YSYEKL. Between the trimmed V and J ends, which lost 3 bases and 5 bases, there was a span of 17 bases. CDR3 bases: TGCGCCAGCAGCCACGCCGGGACCTCCCCTGACAATGAGCAGTTCTTC. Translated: CASSHAGTSPDNEQFF.

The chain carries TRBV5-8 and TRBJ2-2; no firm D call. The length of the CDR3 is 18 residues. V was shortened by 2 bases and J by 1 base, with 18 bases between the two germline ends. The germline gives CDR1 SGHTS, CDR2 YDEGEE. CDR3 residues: CASSFYFAPEENTGELFF. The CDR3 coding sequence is TGTGCCAGCAGCTTTTATTTCGCGCCGGAAGAGAACACCGGGGAGCTGTTTTTT.

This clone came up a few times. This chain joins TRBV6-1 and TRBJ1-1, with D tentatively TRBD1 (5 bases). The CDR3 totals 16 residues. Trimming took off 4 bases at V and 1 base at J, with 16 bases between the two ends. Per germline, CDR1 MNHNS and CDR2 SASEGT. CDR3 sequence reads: CASSGGGRGENTEAFF. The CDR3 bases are TGTGCCAGCAGTGGTGGGGGAAGGGGAGAGAACACTGAAGCTTTCTTT.

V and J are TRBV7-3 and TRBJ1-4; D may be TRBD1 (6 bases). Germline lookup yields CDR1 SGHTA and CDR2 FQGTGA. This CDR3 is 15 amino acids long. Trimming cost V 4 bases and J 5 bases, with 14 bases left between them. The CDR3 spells CASSSNRDRNEKLFF. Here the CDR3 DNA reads TGTGCCAGCAGCTCCAACAGGGATAGAAATGAAAAACTGTTTTTT.

In DNA, the CDR3 is TGTGCCAGCAGCGGGGGGGGTAGCGGGCCCCCTCATCAGTTCTTC. Its translation: CASSGGGSGPPHQFF. The J gene is TRBJ2-1, the V gene TRBV7-8, with 7 bases aligning to TRBD2. The germline gives CDR1 SGHVS, CDR2 FQNEAQ. V lost 5 bases, J lost 13 bases, and 17 bases stayed unmatched. The CDR3 has 15 residues. The full variable domain, rest sourced from reference TRBV7-8 and TRBJ2-1, is GAGVSQSPRYKVAKRGQDVALRCDPISGHVSLFWYQQALGQGPEFLTYFQNEAQLDKSGLPSDRFFAERPEGSVSTLKIQRTQQEDSAVYLCASSGGGSGPPHQFFGPGTRLTVL.

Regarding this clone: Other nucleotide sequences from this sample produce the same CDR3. This CDR3 is CASRGQANYGYTF. The CDR3 DNA reads TGTGCCAGCAGAGGACAGGCTAACTATGGCTACACCTTC. This chain joins TRBV27 and TRBJ1-2; TRBD1 aligns across 7 bases. The CDR3 extends over 13 amino acids. Germline values: CDR1 MNHEY, CDR2 SMNVEV (reference sequence). Trimming removed 6 bases from V and 0 bases from J; junction bases left unmatched: 1.

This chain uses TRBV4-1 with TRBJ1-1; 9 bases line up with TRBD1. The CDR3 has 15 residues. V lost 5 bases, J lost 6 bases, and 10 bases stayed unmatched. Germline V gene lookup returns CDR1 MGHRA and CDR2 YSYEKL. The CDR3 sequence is CASSTYRGPGAEAFF. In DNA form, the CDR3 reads TGCGCCAGCAGCACTTACAGGGGGCCGGGGGCTGAAGCTTTCTTT.

The CDR3 region is CASSLVAASGNTIYF. The CDR3 DNA is TGTGCCAGCAGCTTGGTGGCAGCATCTGGAAACACCATATATTTT. The chain joins TRBV5-6 to TRBJ1-3; D unclear. The germline V and J ends were trimmed by 0 bases and 1 base, with 8 bases remaining between them. Germline-derived CDR1 and CDR2 are SGHDT and YYEEEE. This CDR3 region has 15 residues.

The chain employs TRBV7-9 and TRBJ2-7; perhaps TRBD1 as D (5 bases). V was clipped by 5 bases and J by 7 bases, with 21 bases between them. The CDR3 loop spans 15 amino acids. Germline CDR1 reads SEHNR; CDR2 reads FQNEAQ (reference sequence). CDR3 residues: CASSVGWGSVGEQYF. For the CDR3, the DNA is TGTGCCAGCAGCGTAGGTTGGGGCAGTGTGGGGGAGCAGTACTTC. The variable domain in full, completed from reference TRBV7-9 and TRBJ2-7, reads DTGVSQNPRHKITKRGQNVTFRCDPISEHNRLYWYRQTLGQGPEFLTYFQNEAQLEKSRLLSDRFSAERPKGSFSTLEIQRTEQGDSAMYLCASSVGWGSVGEQYFGPGTRLTVT.

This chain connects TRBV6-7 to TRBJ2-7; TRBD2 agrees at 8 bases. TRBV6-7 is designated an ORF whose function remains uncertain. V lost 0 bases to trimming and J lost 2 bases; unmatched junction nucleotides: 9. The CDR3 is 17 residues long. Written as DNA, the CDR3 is TGTGCCAGCAGTTACTCCGGGGGGACTAGAAATCCCTACGAGCAGTACTTC. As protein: CASSYSGGTRNPYEQYF.

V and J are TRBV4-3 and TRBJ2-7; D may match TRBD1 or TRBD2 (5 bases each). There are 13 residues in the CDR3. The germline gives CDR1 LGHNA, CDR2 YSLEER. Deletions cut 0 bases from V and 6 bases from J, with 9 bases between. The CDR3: CASSQDGDAEQYF. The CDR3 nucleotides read TGCGCCAGCAGCCAAGACGGGGACGCCGAGCAGTACTTC.